This entry is about one T cell receptor (beta chain). These data are taken from a study of blood T cell repertoires in COVID-19. About the study: Spain, Italy and the United States supplied samples that represented acute and convalescent COVID-19. The analysed material was cDNA or gDNA that came from T cells, B-cell-depleted T cells, or PBMCs.

The germline gives CDR1 SQVTM, CDR2 ANQGSEA. The CDR3 contains 15 residues. V was trimmed by 4 bases and J by 1 base, leaving 16 bases between them. Per the study methods: Counts of nucleated cells, estimated from reference gene primer amplification, were obtained. Some clones are missing from TCRdb's copy, which holds only in-frame ones; the method was immunoSEQ multiplex PCR. D and trimming come from the DNA, and the V and J calls and clone size come from that table. Of about 210,000 clones listed, 92% are singletons. The source is a man aged 25 to 45 with acute or convalescent COVID-19. Input material: peripheral blood. This sequence joins TRBV29-1 and TRBJ1-1; weak D call: TRBD1 (6 bases). The chain's CDR3 is CSVGRAGDPNTEAFF. The CDR3 bases are TGCAGCGTTGGGCGGGCAGGGGACCCGAACACTGAAGCTTTCTTT.